This is a list of T cell receptor beta chains from one sample in a study of cytomegalovirus exposure and HLA in healthy donors. Method: immunoSEQ multiplex PCR; TCRdb's copy keeps in-frame clones and lacks some. The profile shows around 200,000 clones, roughly four fifths of them singletons. The sequencing sample was made of PBMCs. Source of these receptors: a woman in her thirties in good health and CMV-seropositive. Each CDR3 is given with its conserved first and last residue. Each record gives: CDR3 length, V gene, CDR3 protein.

12 TRBV29-1 CSGLTGDHGYTF
15 TRBV6-6 CASRMDRANTGELFF
14 TRBV9 CASSATGERDTQYF
13 TRBV9 CASSAQGALEQYF
15 TRBV5-1 CASTPAGSSGNTIYF
13 TRBV19 CASSIQGTYEQYF
17 TRBV4-2 CASSQEGLAGVTDTQYF
13 TRBV5-1 CASSPGARTEAFF
12 TRBV13 CASSLRGETQYF
12 TRBV5-6 CASSLGGAAQHF
12 TRBV27 CASSLTGGEQYF
13 TRBV7-8 CATGVAGGNEQFF
18 TRBV9 CASSAKLRDIGDGYGYTF
13 TRBV11-2 CASTWSAGGTQYF
15 TRBV28 CASSFRQGPFGELFF
11 TRBV5-4 CASSLGREQYF
15 TRBV6-4 CASSESSGGADTQYF
13 TRBV19 CASSIGSYNEQFF
14 TRBV27 CASSFLQGSETAFF
15 TRBV5-1 CASSEQGAGRETQYF